This entry lists 30 T cell receptor beta chains sequenced from one sample in a study of shared clonotypes between healthy human individuals. Repertoires were generated with immunoSEQ multiplex PCR, while TCRdb's copy carries only in-frame clones and drops some. The sample consists of hundreds of thousands of clones, around three quarters of them appearing once. The sample comprised PBMCs. These receptors were obtained from a middle-aged woman in good health. Some clones in this sample may be carry-over from other donors' samples.

In this sample, this clone turned up many times. Other nucleotide sequences in the sample specify the same CDR3. J is TRBJ1-1 and V is TRBV5-1; D may be TRBD1 (6 bases). V lost 7 bases and J lost 1, with 20 bases in between. Germline CDR1 is SGHRS and CDR2 is YFSETQ. The CDR3 loop spans 16 amino acids. The CDR3 sequence is CASGEPVRGKNTEAFF. In DNA form, the CDR3 reads TGCGCCAGCGGCGAACCCGTCAGGGGCAAGAACACTGAAGCTTTCTTT.

The chain couples TRBV6-5 to TRBJ2-1; 9 bases fit TRBD2. The CDR3 totals 15 residues. CDR1 MNHEY and CDR2 SVGAGI come from the germline V gene. The trim removed 6 bases at V and 2 bases at J, leaving 5 bases unmatched. The CDR3 coding sequence is TGTGCCAGCAGCATGACTAGCGGAGCCTACAATGAGCAGTTCTTC. Translated, it gives CASSMTSGAYNEQFF.

A remark on this clone: Since the CDR3 does not end with the conserved phenylalanine or tryptophan, this likely comes from a read error. This chain links TRBV9 with TRBJ1-2; D is uncertain. The CDR3 consists of 14 residues. Germline CDR1 SGDLS, CDR2 YYNGEE. The V end was cut by 3 bases, the J end by 7 bases, with 16 bases between. Here the CDR3 DNA reads TGTGCCAGCAGCGCCGTTAGGGAAGTGGGTGGCTACACCTCC. This sequence encodes CASSAVREVGGYTS.

This clone turned up a few times. This likely stems from a read error, as it lies one base from a far larger clone. The CDR3 end shows no conserved phenylalanine or tryptophan, and so a read error is likely. The chain couples TRBV29-1 to TRBJ1-1, with D possibly matching TRBD1 (5 bases). Germline V gene lookup returns CDR1 SQVTM and CDR2 ANQGSEA. This CDR3 contains 12 residues. Trimming shortened V by 6 bases and J by 2 bases, and 10 bases separated the two germline ends. CDR3 residues: CSVGDSNTEAFL. In DNA form, the CDR3 reads TGCAGCGTCGGTGACAGTAACACTGAAGCTTTCCTT.

The rearrangement uses TRBV28 and TRBJ1-2; D is unresolved. CDR3 length equals 15 residues. Germline V gene lookup returns CDR1 MDHEN and CDR2 SYDVKM. V was clipped by 6 bases and J by 4 bases, with 18 bases between them. CDR3 region: CASSPPRNSGYGYTF. The CDR3 DNA sequence: TGTGCCAGCAGCCCCCCCAGAAACTCGGGCTATGGCTACACCTTC.

This clone was seen a few times. V is TRBV4-2 and J is TRBJ2-3; 10 nucleotides match TRBD2. CDR3 length equals 16 residues. J gave up 1 base and V 1 base, and 2 bases lay outside the gene matches. The V gene's germline CDR1 is LGHNA and CDR2 YNFKEQ. The CDR3, as DNA: TGTGCCAGCAGCCAAGCCGGGACTAGCGGCACAGATACGCAGTATTTT. Translating it yields CASSQAGTSGTDTQYF.

The V gene is TRBV15, the J gene TRBJ1-5; D perhaps matches TRBD1 (5 bases). Germline CDR1 and CDR2: LNHNV and YYDKDF (reference sequence). V lost 1 base and J lost 2, with 15 bases in between. This CDR3 is 17 amino acids long. In nucleotides, the CDR3 is TGTGCCACCAGCAGAGGGGGGTGGCGTCAAGGCAATCAGCCCCAGCATTTT. Residues: CATSRGGWRQGNQPQHF.

The V call is TRBV28, the J call TRBJ2-7; TRBD1 aligns across 8 bases. Trimming at V came to 5 bases and at J to 1 base, leaving 7 bases not matched to a gene. The CDR3 consists of 15 residues. Germline CDR1 is MDHEN and CDR2 is SYDVKM. In nucleotides, the CDR3 is TGTGCCAGCAGTAAACCCGGGACAGGTTCCTACGAGCAGTACTTC. It codes for CASSKPGTGSYEQYF.

The J gene is TRBJ1-4, the V gene TRBV6-6; D ambiguous. Deletions cut 7 bases from V and 1 base from J, with 13 bases between. The CDR3 length is 15 residues. Germline CDR1 and CDR2: MNHNY and SVGAGI (reference sequence). CDR3 loop: CASNDNGETNEKLFF. CDR3 coding DNA: TGTGCCAGCAATGATAACGGGGAAACTAATGAAAAACTGTTTTTT.

The chain combines TRBV5-1 with TRBJ1-4, with 7 positions matching TRBD1. This CDR3 contains 14 residues. The junction had 4 bases not matched to a gene; V was cut back by 5 bases and J by 3 bases. Germline CDR1 and CDR2: SGHRS and YFSETQ. The CDR3 is CASSKQGANEKLFF. CDR3 in DNA: TGCGCCAGCAGTAAGCAGGGGGCTAATGAAAAACTGTTTTTT.

Comments on this clone: The sample contains more than one DNA sequence encoding this CDR3. V usage is TRBV10-3 and J usage is TRBJ2-5, with TRBD1 matching 7 bases. This CDR3 is built from 13 residues. CDR1 and CDR2 (germline): ENHRY, SYGVKD. With V trimmed by 6 bases and J by 1 base, 2 bases remained unmatched. Written as DNA, the CDR3 is TGTGCCATCAGCAGGGACAGCCAAGAGACCCAGTACTTC. It codes for CAISRDSQETQYF.

The rearrangement joins TRBV28 to TRBJ2-7; possible D gene TRBD2, 6 bases. V lost 9 bases and J lost 2, with 14 bases in between. Germline lookup yields CDR1 MDHEN and CDR2 SYDVKM. This CDR3 is 13 amino acids long. The CDR3 spells CASHRDWPYEQYF. The CDR3 DNA sequence: TGTGCCAGTCACCGGGACTGGCCCTACGAGCAGTACTTC.

Comments on this clone: A far larger clone is a single base away, which makes a read error likely. The genes are TRBV11-2 and TRBJ1-2; the match to TRBD1 covers 7 bases. CDR1 and CDR2 from the germline V gene are SGHAT and FQNNGV. This CDR3 spans 13 amino acids. The CDR3 bases are TGTGCCAGCAGCCCGACAGGGAACTATGGCTACATCTTC. Protein: CASSPTGNYGYIF.

The V and J genes are TRBV6-5 and TRBJ2-7; D could derive from TRBD1 or TRBD2 (6 bases each). The CDR3 contains 15 residues. Trimming shortened V by 0 bases and J by 6 bases, and 15 bases separated the two germline ends. Germline assignment: CDR1 MNHEY and CDR2 SVGAGI. The CDR3 sequence is CASSYSYWGAFEQYF. CDR3 bases: TGTGCCAGCAGTTACTCCTATTGGGGGGCCTTCGAGCAGTACTTC.

This clone has more than one count but fewer than ten. This chain connects TRBV5-1 to TRBJ2-1; possible D gene TRBD1, 6 bases. This CDR3 has 14 amino acids. Germline CDR1 reads SGHRS; CDR2 reads YFSETQ. Trimming removed 4 bases at V and 5 bases at J, with 13 bases between. CDR3 DNA sequence: TGCGCCAGCAGCCCACAGGGCCCGGACAATGAGCAGTTCTTC. Translating gives CASSPQGPDNEQFF.

This chain connects TRBV2 to TRBJ2-3; TRBD1 might be the D (6 bases). This CDR3 comprises 14 residues. Germline CDR1 is SNHLY and CDR2 is FYNNEI. V gave up 7 bases and J gave up 0 bases, with 11 bases separating them. CDR3 sequence reads: CASKGDRSTDTQYF. DNA of the CDR3: TGTGCCAGCAAGGGGGACCGAAGCACAGATACGCAGTATTTT.

The V gene is TRBV14, the J gene TRBJ2-3; D uncertain. CDR1 and CDR2 from the germline V gene are SGHDN and FVKESK. The CDR3 extends over 12 amino acids. Trimming pared 4 bases from V and 8 bases from J, leaving 10 bases between. Here the CDR3 DNA reads TGTGCCAGCAGCCTACGTTGGGGTACGCAGTATTTT. Protein product: CASSLRWGTQYF.

The chain couples TRBV15 to TRBJ2-5, with a weak D call TRBD2 (6 bases). Germline loops: CDR1 LNHNV, CDR2 YYDKDF (reference sequence). The CDR3 is 15 residues long. Trimming took off 0 bases at V and 4 bases at J, with 12 bases between the two ends. CDR3 loop: CATSRDLGEAETQYF. The DNA for the CDR3 is TGTGCCACCAGCAGAGATCTGGGGGAGGCAGAGACCCAGTACTTC.

The chain uses TRBV10-3 and TRBJ2-3, with D hard to call. In germline, CDR1 is ENHRY, CDR2 SYGVKD. The length of the CDR3 is 12 residues. V gave up 0 bases and J gave up 9 bases, with 7 bases separating them. CDR3 DNA: TGTGCCATCAGTGAGTCCCGGATCACGCAGTATTTT. Protein sequence: CAISESRITQYF.

About this clone itself: The junction departs from the called germline gene at one end, perhaps through a read error. The gene calls are TRBV2 and TRBJ2-1; D ambiguous. This CDR3 is built from 11 residues. Germline assignment: CDR1 SNHLY and CDR2 FYNNEI. The CDR3 spells CASSEYSEQFF. CDR3 DNA sequence: TGTGCCAGCAGTGAATACAGTGAGCAGTTCTTC.

This chain connects TRBV7-9 to TRBJ2-7, with D perhaps matching TRBD1 or TRBD2 (5 bases each). CDR1 and CDR2 from the germline V gene are SEHNR and FQNEAQ (reference sequence). The CDR3 spans 15 residues. The V and J ends lost 5 bases and 3 bases respectively, with 17 bases between them. In DNA, the CDR3 is TGTGCCAGCAGCAACCCAGCCGGGACCTACTACGAGCAGTACTTC. The encoded protein is CASSNPAGTYYEQYF.

The chain joins TRBV28 to TRBJ1-2, with D possibly being TRBD1 (6 bases). Germline V gene lookup returns CDR1 MDHEN and CDR2 SYDVKM. The V end lost 3 bases, the J end lost 0 bases, and 17 bases lay between the germline ends. This CDR3 comprises 17 residues. CDR3 residues: CASSFPIRGSANYGYTF. In nucleotides, the CDR3 is TGTGCCAGCAGTTTCCCCATTAGGGGGTCAGCTAACTATGGCTACACCTTC.

Details on this clone: A clone one base away is much larger, so this may be a read error. In the same sample, other DNA sequences code for this CDR3. The rearrangement joins TRBV4-1 to TRBJ2-7, with 15 bases identical to TRBD2. The CDR3 is 15 amino acids. With V trimmed by 4 bases and J by 4 bases, 2 bases remained unmatched. CDR1 MGHRA and CDR2 YSYEKL come from the germline V gene. Written as DNA, the CDR3 is TGCGCCAGCAGCCTAGGACTAGCGGGAGGGTACGAGCAGTACTTC. Translation gives CASSLGLAGGYEQYF.

A word on this clone: This may come from a read error, since a much larger clone is one base off. Other DNA variants within this sample encode the same CDR3. The V and J genes are TRBV19 and TRBJ1-5; D unresolved. V was cut by 1 base and J by 4 bases, with 17 bases left in between. The CDR3 is 17 amino acids. Looked up from germline, CDR1 is LNHDA and CDR2 is SQIVND (reference sequence). CDR3 sequence: CASSIGTDSLGNQPQHF. The CDR3 DNA reads TGTGCCAGTAGTATAGGAACAGACTCTTTGGGTAATCAGCCCCAGCATTTT.

This rearrangement joins TRBV4-2 to TRBJ1-1; TRBD1 aligns across 7 bases. The CDR3 totals 14 residues. Germline V gives CDR1 LGHNA, CDR2 YNFKEQ. V lost 1 base and J lost 6; bases outside the gene matches: 5. In DNA, the CDR3 is TGTGCCAGCAGCCAAGGGATCACAGGGGCTGAAGCTTTCTTT. It specifies CASSQGITGAEAFF.

The chain employs TRBV25-1 and TRBJ2-7, with 10 positions matching TRBD1. The germline CDR1 and CDR2 sequences are MGHDK and SYGVNS. This CDR3 region has 16 residues. Trimming removed 6 bases from V and 0 bases from J; junction bases left unmatched: 8. This CDR3 reads CASRPMGQGHSYEQYF. Written as DNA, the CDR3 is TGTGCCAGCAGACCTATGGGACAGGGGCACTCCTACGAGCAGTACTTC.

The CDR3 loop is CASSGTSLSSYEQYF. CDR3 coding DNA: TGTGCCAGCAGCGGGACATCTCTATCCTCCTACGAGCAGTACTTC. This sequence joins TRBV7-9 and TRBJ2-7; D is perhaps TRBD1 (6 bases). Germline V lookup: CDR1 SEHNR, CDR2 FQNEAQ (reference sequence). Deletions cut 5 bases from V and 0 bases from J, with 14 bases between. The CDR3 is 15 amino acids. Filled out from reference TRBV7-9 and TRBJ2-7, the complete variable domain reads DTGVSQNPRHKITKRGQNVTFRCDPISEHNRLYWYRQTLGQGPEFLTYFQNEAQLEKSRLLSDRFSAERPKGSFSTLEIQRTEQGDSAMYLCASSGTSLSSYEQYFGPGTRLTVT.

The chain carries TRBV5-1 and TRBJ2-5, with D possibly matching TRBD1 (6 bases). TRBJ2-7 explains the end of the DNA better; the J call may be wrong. Germline values: CDR1 SGHRS, CDR2 YFSETQ. This CDR3 comprises 15 residues. The CDR3 bases are TGCGCCAGCAGCTTAAGCCGGGACACCTCCTACGAGCAGTACTTC. As protein: CASSLSRDTSYEQYF.

The CDR3 spells CASSITVEEQYF. CDR3 DNA sequence: TGTGCCAGTAGTATCACGGTGGAAGAGCAGTACTTC. This chain joins TRBV19 and TRBJ2-7; D not certain. This CDR3 has 12 residues. CDR1 and CDR2 (germline): LNHDA, SQIVND (reference sequence). Trimming cost V 3 bases and J 7 bases, with 10 bases left between them.

The rearrangement links TRBV30 to TRBJ1-2; 9 positions agree with TRBD1. CDR1 GTSNPN and CDR2 SVGIG come from the germline V gene (reference sequence). The CDR3 is made up of 15 amino acids. With 0 bases clipped from V and 4 bases from J, the junction kept 6 bases outside the gene matches. As DNA, the CDR3 is TGTGCCTGGAGTGTACGGACAGGGGCGTCCTATGGCTACACCTTC. This translates into CAWSVRTGASYGYTF.